The following is a T cell receptor (beta chain) sequence with its context. Since a much larger clone is just one base distant, this may be a read error. The sample's time point: newly diagnosed GD, antithyroid drugs for less than 3 months. PBMC-extracted RNA yielded the TCR library. The germline CDR1 and CDR2 sequences are MNHNS and SASEGT. CDR3 length equals 12 residues. The data stem from a study of regulatory T cells in long-lasting Graves disease. iRepertoire HTBI primers and Arm-PCR of CDR3 regions built TCR beta libraries. TCRdb re-called the multiplex PCR reads with MiXCR, one entry per CDR3 protein. The sample consists of fewer than 650,000 distinct CDR3 sequences, about 16% of them appearing once. This sample was shared with a second study, whose subject was T cells in Graves' hyperthyroidism and ophthalmopathy. This second report adds: For ophthalmopathy, model prediction preceded onset by a median roughly 5.9 months.

The rearrangement joins TRBV6-1 to TRBJ1-1; D is possibly TRBD1 (5 bases). The receptor comes from a man between 18 and 35 years old with Graves disease. Material: peripheral blood mononuclear cells (PBMCs), obtained at new diagnosis, from a patient treated with antithyroid drugs. CDR3 sequence (DNA): TGTGCCTGCGGGACGGTGAACACTGGAGCTTTCTTT. It is translated as CACGTVNTGAFF.